A selection of T cell receptor beta chains follows, all from one sample in a study of regulatory T cells in long-lasting Graves disease. TCRdb processed the multiplex PCR reads anew with MiXCR; each CDR3 protein has one entry. The sample has 560,000 or so distinct CDR3 sequences; 15% to 20% are singletons. The sample was also linked to a second study, of T cells in Graves' hyperthyroidism and ophthalmopathy.

The sample was peripheral blood mononuclear cells (PBMCs), taken at new diagnosis, from a patient treated with antithyroid drugs. These receptors originate from a man between 18 and 35 years old with Graves disease. Each CDR3 is given with its conserved first and last residue. Fields, in order: J gene, V gene, clone size, D gene, CDR3 DNA, CDR3 protein. A D gene is named only where the DNA matches it firmly. Rows give clone size only sometimes, using once, few, many, or a class for an expanded clone.

TRBJ2-1	TRBV2	many	NA	TGTGCCAGCAGTGTAATCTCCTACAATGAGCAGTTCTTC	CASSVISYNEQFF
TRBJ1-2	TRBV20-1	many	NA	TGCAGTGCTAGAGATTCCAGAAACTATGGCTACACCTTC	CSARDSRNYGYTF
TRBJ1-6	TRBV5-1	NA	NA	TGCGCCAGCAGCATAGCCGGGTACTATAATTCACCCCTCCACTTT	CASSIAGYYNSPLHF
TRBJ2-3	TRBV6-2/TRBV6-3	few	TRBD1	TGTGCCAGCAGCCTGCGGACAGGGGGAGATACGCAGTATTTT	CASSLRTGGDTQYF
TRBJ2-3	TRBV7-3	NA	NA	TGTGCCAGCAGCTTACTAAGGGGGGCGAGCACAGATACGCAGTATTTT	CASSLLRGASTDTQYF
TRBJ2-5	TRBV20-1	NA	NA	TGCAGTGCTAGAGATAGGGGTGGGGAGACCCAGTACTTC	CSARDRGGETQYF
TRBJ1-1	TRBV3-1	NA	NA	TGTGCCAGCAGCCAAGGAGGGGCGGTCTACACTGAAGCTTTCTTT	CASSQGGAVYTEAFF
TRBJ1-2	TRBV6-1	many	NA	TGTGCCAGCAGTCAACACCGGGACTATGGCTACACCTTC	CASSQHRDYGYTF
TRBJ1-5	TRBV15	few	TRBD1	TGTGCCACCAGCAGAGACAGGGGGCGCGATCAGCCCCAGCATTTT	CATSRDRGRDQPQHF
TRBJ1-2	TRBV5-1	few	TRBD1	TGCGCCAGCAGGGGGACAGGGGAGAACTATGGCTACACCTTC	CASRGTGENYGYTF
TRBJ2-1	TRBV7-9	NA	NA	TGTGCCAGCAGCTTGAGTTTAGCTGGCGGGGATCCCTACAATGAGCAGTTCTTC	CASSLSLAGGDPYNEQFF
TRBJ2-2	TRBV24-1	NA	NA	TGTGCCACCAGTGATGGCAGGGCCCCGAACACCGGGGAGCTGTTTTTT	CATSDGRAPNTGELFF
TRBJ2-7	TRBV19	NA	NA	TGTGCCAGTAGTAACCAGGGGTCTGGAACCTACGAGCAGTACTTC	CASSNQGSGTYEQYF
TRBJ1-1	TRBV4-1	NA	NA	TGCGCCAGCAGCCAAGATCTATTTCGGGAGAACACTGAAGCTTTCTTT	CASSQDLFRENTEAFF
TRBJ1-1	TRBV12-3/TRBV12-4	many	NA	TGTGCCAGCAGTTCCTTACAGACCCCTGACACTGAAGCTTTCTTT	CASSSLQTPDTEAFF
TRBJ1-3	TRBV5-6	NA	NA	TGTGCCAGCAGCTTGGTTTCTCGGCAGGGCCGTTCCCGGGGAAACACCATATATTTT	CASSLVSRQGRSRGNTIYF
TRBJ2-7	TRBV11-1	many	TRBD1	TGTGCCAGCAGCTTAGTGGCAGGGGGCTACGAGCAGTACTTC	CASSLVAGGYEQYF
TRBJ1-5	TRBV4-2	NA	TRBD1	TGTGCCAGCAGCCAACTGACAGGGGACCCTTATAGCAATCAGCCCCAGCATTTT	CASSQLTGDPYSNQPQHF
TRBJ2-1	TRBV6-2/TRBV6-3	many	NA	TGTGCCAGCAGTTACTCGAAATGGCATGAGCAGTTCTTC	CASSYSKWHEQFF
TRBJ2-3	TRBV6-1	many	NA	TGTGCCAGCAGTGAATATAACACAGATACGCAGTATTTT	CASSEYNTDTQYF
TRBJ2-7	TRBV5-1	many	NA	TGCGCCAGCAGCTTGGGCCCCGGAGGGCTGTACGAGCAGTACTTC	CASSLGPGGLYEQYF
TRBJ2-1	TRBV20-1	few	TRBD2	TGCAGTGCTAGAGAGGCAGGACTAGCGGGAGAATTTTCCTACAATGAGCAGTTCTTC	CSAREAGLAGEFSYNEQFF
TRBJ2-7	TRBV5-1	few	TRBD2	TGCGCCAGCAGCCCCTTCAGCGGGAACTACGAGCAGTACTTC	CASSPFSGNYEQYF
TRBJ2-7	TRBV27	NA	NA	TGTGCCAGCAGCGGCCTGGGCGAGCAGTACTTC	CASSGLGEQYF